The TCR beta chain under discussion was sequenced for a study of OX40 agonist ivuxolimab in advanced cancers. Study overall: Partial responses were recorded for three patients, including one with hepatocellular carcinoma and two with cutaneous melanoma.

TCRdb's copy holds only in-frame clones and misses some; the assay was immunoSEQ multiplex PCR. In the table there are 77,000 or so clones, around 85% of which are singletons. The CDR3 runs 16 residues. Trimming shortened V by 6 bases and J by 0 bases, and 17 bases separated the two germline ends. Germline values: CDR1 KGHSH, CDR2 LQKENI. The starting material was CD4+ or CD8+ T cells sorted from blood, obtained in a trial of the OX40 agonist ivuxolimab. The TCR was taken from an adult with an advanced solid tumor such as melanoma, head and neck, liver or kidney cancer. The chain couples TRBV18 to TRBJ2-5; D is possibly TRBD2 (7 bases). The CDR3 DNA reads as TGTGCCAGCTCTTTTTCGGGGGGCGCGTACCAAGAGACCCAGTACTTC. Translation: CASSFSGGAYQETQYF.